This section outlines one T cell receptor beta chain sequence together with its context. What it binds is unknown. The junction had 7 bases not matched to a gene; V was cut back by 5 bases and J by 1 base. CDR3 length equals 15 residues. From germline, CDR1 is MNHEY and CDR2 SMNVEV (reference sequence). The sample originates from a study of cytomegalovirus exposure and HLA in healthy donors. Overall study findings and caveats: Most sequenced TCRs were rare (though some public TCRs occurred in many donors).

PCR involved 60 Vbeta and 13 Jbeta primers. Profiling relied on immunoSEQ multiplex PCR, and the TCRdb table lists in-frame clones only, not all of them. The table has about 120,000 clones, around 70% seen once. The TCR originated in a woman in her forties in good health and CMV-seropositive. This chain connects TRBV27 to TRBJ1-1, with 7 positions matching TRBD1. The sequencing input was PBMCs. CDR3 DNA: TGTGCCAGCAGTCCCACCGGGACAGCGAACACTGAAGCTTTCTTT. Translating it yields CASSPTGTANTEAFF.